These T cell receptor beta chains were read from a single sample in a study of shared T cell receptors in the human thymus. Some clones are missing from TCRdb's copy, which holds only in-frame ones; the method was immunoSEQ multiplex PCR. The table includes hundreds of thousands of clones, approximately 87% detected once. These sequences were also reported in another study, on human thymus T cells.

The sequenced sample consisted of thymocytes. These receptors originate from a boy under two years old with a congenital heart defect. The CDR3 runs from the conserved cysteine through the conserved F or W. The D gene is left open where the match is weak. Not all rows give a size; the values are once, few, many and, for expanded clones, a class.

len,v_gene,d_gene,abundance,j_gene,CDR3aa,CDR3nt
17,TRBV4-3,TRBD2,-,TRBJ2-1,CASSQEGLSGSANEQFF,TGCGCCAGCAGCCAAGAGGGACTAAGCGGGAGCGCAAATGAGCAGTTCTTC
13,TRBV2,TRBD1,-,TRBJ1-5,CASTRDRHQPQHF,TGTGCCAGCACCAGGGACAGACATCAGCCCCAGCATTTT
15,TRBV19,TRBD2,-,TRBJ2-3,CASSINRTSLDTQYF,TGTGCCAGTAGTATAAATAGGACTAGCCTAGATACGCAGTATTTT
13,TRBV30,TRBD1,-,TRBJ1-6,CAWSTGGNSPLHF,TGTGCCTGGAGTACAGGGGGGAATTCACCCCTCCACTTT
17,TRBV9,TRBD1,-,TRBJ2-2,CASSADYRDRFTGELFF,TGTGCCAGCAGCGCAGACTACCGGGACAGGTTCACCGGGGAGCTGTTTTTT
17,TRBV6-1,-,-,TRBJ2-1,CASSESANLSESNEQFF,TGTGCCAGCAGTGAATCGGCCAACCTCAGCGAATCCAATGAGCAGTTCTTC
14,TRBV27,-,-,TRBJ1-5,CASSPRSSYQPQHF,TGTGCCAGCAGTCCCCGCAGTAGCTATCAGCCCCAGCATTTT
19,TRBV7-9,TRBD1,-,TRBJ1-2,CASSLALARGQFLNYGYTF,TGTGCCAGCAGCTTAGCGCTCGCCAGGGGGCAGTTTCTTAACTATGGCTACACCTTC
20,TRBV30,TRBD2,-,TRBJ2-7,CAWTRELDRGLAGTSYEQYF,TGTGCCTGGACCCGAGAGTTAGACAGGGGACTAGCGGGGACCTCCTACGAGCAGTACTTC
16,TRBV7-6,-,once,TRBJ2-1,CASSPGSTPSYNEQFF,TGTGCCAGCAGCCCCGGTTCTACCCCCTCCTACAATGAGCAGTTCTTC
13,TRBV6-1,-,once,TRBJ2-1,CASSEAWGRGLLF,TGTGCCAGCAGTGAAGCTTGGGGGCGAGGACTGCTCTTC
19,TRBV5-4,TRBD1,few,TRBJ1-3,CASYTSGTDVGEAGNTIYF,TGTGCCAGCTACACCTCCGGGACAGACGTCGGGGAGGCTGGAAACACCATATATTTT
10,TRBV20-1,TRBD1,-,TRBJ2-5,CSTPGQIVHF,TGCAGTACTCCGGGACAGATTGTCCACTTC
18,TRBV5-6,TRBD2,-,TRBJ2-2,CASSLQLAGGGNTGELFF,TGTGCCAGCAGCTTGCAGTTAGCGGGAGGGGGGAACACCGGGGAGCTGTTTTTT
11,TRBV30,-,once,TRBJ2-1,CAWNREYEQFF,TGTGCCTGGAATCGGGAGTACGAGCAGTTCTTC
14,TRBV25-1,-,-,TRBJ1-4,CASSDRTEDEKLFF,TGTGCCAGCAGTGACCGGACAGAGGATGAAAAACTGTTTTTT
14,TRBV13,-,-,TRBJ2-7,CASSRSGLPYEQYF,TGTGCCAGCAGCCGAAGCGGGTTGCCCTACGAGCAGTACTTC
15,TRBV2,-,-,TRBJ1-3,CASSEPGQTGNTIYF,TGTGCCAGCAGTGAACCAGGGCAAACTGGAAACACCATATATTTT
19,TRBV30,TRBD2,-,TRBJ2-3,CAWKSLPGTSNYDADTQYF,TGTGCCTGGAAATCTCTCCCGGGGACTAGCAATTACGACGCAGATACGCAGTATTTT